This T cell receptor beta chain was found in a study of T cell repertoires in cytomegalovirus infection. Study summary: Public TCR beta signatures provided an indication of both CMV infection and a matching HLA type. Findings and limits, study-wide: In two of eight donors, the top clonotype was HLA-C-restricted CMV-specific. Cumulative public TCR beta family frequency identified carriers of CMV plus the relevant HLA.

Turning to this clonotype: Its target is not known.

TCRdb processed the reads anew with MiXCR; each CDR3 protein has one entry. The repertoire holds hundreds of thousands of distinct CDR3 sequences, with more than 30% as singletons. The CDR3 runs 15 residues. Looked up from germline, CDR1 is MDHEN and CDR2 is SYDVKM. V shed 3 bases and J shed 6 bases, with 17 bases lying between them. Sequencing was performed on cultured PBMCs, taken from culture after CMV antigen stimulation. This TCR was sampled from a human donor in good health (CMV status not recorded). Some clones in this sample may be carry-over from other donors' samples. The chain uses TRBV28 and TRBJ1-1; D perhaps matches TRBD1 (6 bases). CDR3 residues: CASSLSTGKGPEAFF. CDR3 in DNA: TGTGCCAGCAGTTTGTCGACAGGCAAGGGCCCTGAAGCTTTCTTT.